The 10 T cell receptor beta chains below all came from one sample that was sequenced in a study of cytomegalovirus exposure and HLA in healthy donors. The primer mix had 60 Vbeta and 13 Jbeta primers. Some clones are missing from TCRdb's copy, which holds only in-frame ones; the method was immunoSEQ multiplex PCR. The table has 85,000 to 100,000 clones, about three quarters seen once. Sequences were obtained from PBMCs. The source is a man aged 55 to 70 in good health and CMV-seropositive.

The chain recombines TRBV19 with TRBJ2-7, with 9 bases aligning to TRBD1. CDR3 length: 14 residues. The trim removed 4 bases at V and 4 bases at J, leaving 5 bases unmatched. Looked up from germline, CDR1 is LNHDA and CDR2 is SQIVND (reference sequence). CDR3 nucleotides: TGTGCCAGTAGTACACAGGGGGCCGGATACGAGCAGTACTTC. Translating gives CASSTQGAGYEQYF.

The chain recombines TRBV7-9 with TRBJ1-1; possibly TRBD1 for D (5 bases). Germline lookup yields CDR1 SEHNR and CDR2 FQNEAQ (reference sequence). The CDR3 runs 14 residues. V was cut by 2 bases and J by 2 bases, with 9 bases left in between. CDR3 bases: TGTGCCAGCAGCTTATTTGACAGCAACACTGAAGCTTTCTTT. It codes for CASSLFDSNTEAFF.

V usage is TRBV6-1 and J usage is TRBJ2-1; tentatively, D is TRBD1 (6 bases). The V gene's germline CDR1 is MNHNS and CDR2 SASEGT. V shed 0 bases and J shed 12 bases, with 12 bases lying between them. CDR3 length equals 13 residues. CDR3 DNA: TGTGCCAGCAGTGAAGCCGGCAGGGGCGTGCAGTTCTTC. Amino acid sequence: CASSEAGRGVQFF.

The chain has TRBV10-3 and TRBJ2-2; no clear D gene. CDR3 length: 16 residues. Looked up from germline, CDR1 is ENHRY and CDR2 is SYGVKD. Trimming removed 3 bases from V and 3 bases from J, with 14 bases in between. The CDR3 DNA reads TGTGCCATCAGTGATCCAACAAAGAAAGACACCGGGGAGCTGTTTTTT. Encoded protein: CAISDPTKKDTGELFF.

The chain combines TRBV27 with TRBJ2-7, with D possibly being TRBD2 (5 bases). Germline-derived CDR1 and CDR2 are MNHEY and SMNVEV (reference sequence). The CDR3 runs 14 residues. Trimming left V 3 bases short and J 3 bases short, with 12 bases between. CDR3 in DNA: TGTGCCAGCAGTTTGTTTCCGGGAATCTACGAGCAGTACTTC. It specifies CASSLFPGIYEQYF.

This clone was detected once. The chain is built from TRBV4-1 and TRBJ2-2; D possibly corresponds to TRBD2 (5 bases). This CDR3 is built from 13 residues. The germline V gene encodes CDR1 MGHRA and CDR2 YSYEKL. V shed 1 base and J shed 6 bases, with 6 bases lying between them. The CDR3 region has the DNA TGCGCCAGCAGCCAAGCCGGGGCCGGGGAGCTGTTTTTT. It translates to CASSQAGAGELFF.

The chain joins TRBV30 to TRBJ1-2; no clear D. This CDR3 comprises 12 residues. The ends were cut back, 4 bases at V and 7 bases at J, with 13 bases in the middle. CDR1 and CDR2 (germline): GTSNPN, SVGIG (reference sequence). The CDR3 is CAWTSGSIGYTF. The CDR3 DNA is TGTGCCTGGACCTCAGGTTCGATTGGCTACACCTTC.

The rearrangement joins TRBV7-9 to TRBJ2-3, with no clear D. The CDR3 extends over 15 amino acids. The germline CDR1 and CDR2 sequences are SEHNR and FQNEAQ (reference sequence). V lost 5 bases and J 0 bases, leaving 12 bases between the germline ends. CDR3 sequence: CASSTTFSSTDTQYF. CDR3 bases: TGTGCCAGCAGCACGACTTTTTCTAGCACAGATACGCAGTATTTT.

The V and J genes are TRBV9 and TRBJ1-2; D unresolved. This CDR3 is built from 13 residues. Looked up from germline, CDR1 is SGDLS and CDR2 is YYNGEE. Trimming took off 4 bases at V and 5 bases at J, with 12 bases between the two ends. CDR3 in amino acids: CASSSRVGYGYTF. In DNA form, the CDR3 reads TGTGCCAGCAGCTCCCGGGTGGGTTATGGCTACACCTTC.

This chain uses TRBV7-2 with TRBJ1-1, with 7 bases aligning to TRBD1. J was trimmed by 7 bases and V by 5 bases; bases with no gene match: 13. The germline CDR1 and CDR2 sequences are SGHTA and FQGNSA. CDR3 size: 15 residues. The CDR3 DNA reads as TGTGCCAGCAGCCTACTGACAGGGTACGGCATTGAAGCTTTCTTT. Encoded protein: CASSLLTGYGIEAFF.